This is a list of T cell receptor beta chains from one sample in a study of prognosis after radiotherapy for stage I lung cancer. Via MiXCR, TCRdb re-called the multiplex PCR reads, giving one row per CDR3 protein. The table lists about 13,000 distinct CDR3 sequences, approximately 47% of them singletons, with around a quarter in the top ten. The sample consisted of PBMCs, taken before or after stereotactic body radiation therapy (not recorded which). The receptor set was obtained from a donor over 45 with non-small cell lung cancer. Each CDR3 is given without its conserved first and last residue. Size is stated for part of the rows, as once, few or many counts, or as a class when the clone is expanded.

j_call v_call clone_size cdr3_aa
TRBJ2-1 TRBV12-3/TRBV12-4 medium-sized ASSSFRRGEF
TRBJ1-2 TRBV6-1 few ASRSERGQALNYGYT
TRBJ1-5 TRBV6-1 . ASSPGTYSNKPQH
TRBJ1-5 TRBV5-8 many ASSGIAGGRNQPQH
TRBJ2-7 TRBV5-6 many ASSFHDLYEQY
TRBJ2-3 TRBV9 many ASSVSGVVDTQY
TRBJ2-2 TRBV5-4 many ASSVDHTNTGELF
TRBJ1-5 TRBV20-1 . SAEQGARGNQPQH
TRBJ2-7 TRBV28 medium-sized ASSRLAGSYEQY
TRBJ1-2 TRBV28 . ANSLIARHYVYT
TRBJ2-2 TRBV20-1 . SAFWSGELF
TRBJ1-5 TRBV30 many AWSPGQGDTQPQH
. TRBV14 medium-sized ASSQEVGGPFIDEQF
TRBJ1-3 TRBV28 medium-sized ASSRGRRGLGNTIY
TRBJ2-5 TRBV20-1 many SARQGFVETQY
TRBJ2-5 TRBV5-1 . ASSELGDQY
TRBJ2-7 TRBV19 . ASTPLQNYEQY
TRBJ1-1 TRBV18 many ASSAGNTEAF
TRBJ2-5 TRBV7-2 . ASRAGTGGLETQY
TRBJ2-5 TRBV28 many ASSLGLGGETQY
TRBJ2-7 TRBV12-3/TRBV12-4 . ASSSGTGFYEQY
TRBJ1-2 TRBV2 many ASTREGDYGYT
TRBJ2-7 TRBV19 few ASSIGTSGYEQY
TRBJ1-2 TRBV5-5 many ASRKGEGYYGYT
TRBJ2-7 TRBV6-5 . ASSYSSGDYEQY
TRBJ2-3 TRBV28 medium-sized ASSSWTETDTQY
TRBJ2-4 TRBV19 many ASSDRGFTDIQY
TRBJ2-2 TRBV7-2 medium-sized ASSRWTRSAAGNTGELF